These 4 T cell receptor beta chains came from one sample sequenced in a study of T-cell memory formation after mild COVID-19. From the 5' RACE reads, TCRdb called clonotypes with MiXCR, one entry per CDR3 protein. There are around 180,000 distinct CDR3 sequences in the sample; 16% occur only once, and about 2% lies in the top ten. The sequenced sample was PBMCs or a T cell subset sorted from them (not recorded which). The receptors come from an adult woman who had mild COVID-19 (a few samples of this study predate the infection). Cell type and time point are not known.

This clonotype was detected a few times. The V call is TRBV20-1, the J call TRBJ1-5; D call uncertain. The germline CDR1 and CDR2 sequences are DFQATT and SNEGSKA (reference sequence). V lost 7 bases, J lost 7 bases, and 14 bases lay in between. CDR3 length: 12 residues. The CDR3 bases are TGCAGTGTTTCGGGGAGTAACCAGCCCCAGCATTTT. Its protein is CSVSGSNQPQHF.

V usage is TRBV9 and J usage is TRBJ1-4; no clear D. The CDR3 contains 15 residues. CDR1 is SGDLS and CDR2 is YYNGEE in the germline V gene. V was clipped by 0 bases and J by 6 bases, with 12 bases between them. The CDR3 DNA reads TGTGCCAGCAGCGTAGCCCCCCGGTCAGATGAAAAACTGTTTTTT. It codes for CASSVAPRSDEKLFF. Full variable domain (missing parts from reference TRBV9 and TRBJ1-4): DSGVTQTPKHLITATGQRVTLRCSPRSGDLSVYWYQQSLDQGLQFLIQYYNGEERAKGNILERFSAQQFPDLHSELNLSSLELGDSALYFCASSVAPRSDEKLFFGSGTQLSVL.

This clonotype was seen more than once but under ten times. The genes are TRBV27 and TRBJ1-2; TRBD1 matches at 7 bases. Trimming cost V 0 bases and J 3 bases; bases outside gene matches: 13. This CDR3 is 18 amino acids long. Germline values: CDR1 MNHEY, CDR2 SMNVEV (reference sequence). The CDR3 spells CASSLSPTGTSVYYGYTF. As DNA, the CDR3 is TGTGCCAGCAGTTTATCCCCGACAGGGACCAGCGTCTACTATGGCTACACCTTC.

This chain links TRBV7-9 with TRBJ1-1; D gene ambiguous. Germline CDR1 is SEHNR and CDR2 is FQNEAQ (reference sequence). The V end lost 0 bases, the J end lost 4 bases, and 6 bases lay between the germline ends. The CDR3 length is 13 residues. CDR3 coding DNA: TGTGCCAGCAGCTTAGCCTTTGGCACTGAAGCTTTCTTT. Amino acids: CASSLAFGTEAFF.